This T cell receptor (beta chain) was sequenced for a study of T cells after yellow fever vaccination (dated by TCRdb to between 2017 and 2020). As for the study more broadly: Libraries from fractions with low cell numbers were prepared with the SMART-Seq v4 Ultra Low Input RNA kit. To track T-cell clones before and after primary and booster YFV17D yellow fever vaccination, bulk TCR alpha and beta repertoires were sequenced longitudinally. Two healthy male donors, one aged 18 to 30 and one aged 30 to 40 years, made up the cohort. Blood was drawn at multiple timepoints before and after primary and secondary immunization, with bulk PBMC replicates and cell subsets isolated.

The treatment or condition label here, explained by the study, means: live attenuated yellow fever vaccine strain. Two biological replicates of bulk PBMCs were collected at each blood-draw timepoint. PBMCs were isolated from peripheral blood using a standard Ficoll-Paque protocol. RNA was extracted with TriZol from bulk PBMCs, CD4 and CD8 fractions, and dextramer-positive and dextramer-negative fractions. On this clonotype: This clone's antigen is unknown. No base-level quality is on record; no much larger clone is a single base apart.

TCR cDNA was synthesized by 5'RACE template switching, which introduced a universal primer site and unique molecular identifiers. cDNA synthesis was primed from both the TCR alpha and TCR beta constant segments. Two PCR steps were used to amplify libraries, with sample barcodes and sequencing adapters being added in the second step. Sequencing of libraries was performed on Illumina HiSeq 2500 (2x100 bp) or NovaSeq (2x150 bp). The original methods were these. MIGEC was used to demultiplex reads and collapse the reads into UMI consensus sequences, and MiXCR was used for V(D)J alignment. Vaccine-responding clonotypes were defined with edgeR using replicate PBMC samples, requiring FDR below 0.01 and a log2 fold change above 5 up to day 15. Bulk clonotypes were assigned CD4 or CD8 identity according to which sequenced CD4 or CD8 repertoire held them at higher abundance. Using fastp trimming at Q25 and MiXCR clonotype assembly, TCRdb reanalyzed the public sequencing data and kept in-frame beta chains. Under each unique CDR3 protein, matching rows form one entry showing the most common genes and DNA. The V and J calls reflect TCRdb's pipeline rather than the authors' work. This sample is represented by some 560,000 distinct CDR3 sequences; roughly a sixth of them were singletons. The top ten clonotypes cover roughly a sixth of the sample.

There are 18 amino acids in the CDR3, from cysteine to phenylalanine inclusive. CDR3 DNA is the only sequence kept; it has 54 bases, read in frame from the first base. The V end gives up 8 bases and the J end 0 bases, leaving 16 bases in the junction not matched to a gene. Looking up the germline V gene (reference sequence) yields CDR1 LNHDA and CDR2 SQIVND. General conclusions and limits of the study: The secondary T-cell response was weaker than the primary response but faster, peaking on day 5 instead of day 15. Most clones expanded after primary vaccination were re-detected after the booster (almost 97% of CD4 and about 88% of CD8), suggesting broad memory maintenance. FACS-sorted repertoires could contain abundant contaminating clonotypes from the bulk population, so computational filtering was required. A small share of clonotypes was detected in both CD4 and CD8 compartments, with the overlap likely arising from convergent recombination. Because the study included only a couple of donors, the extent to which the findings can be generalized is limited.

The chain couples TRBV19 to TRBJ2-3, with 8 central nucleotides matching TRBD1. The sequence derives from a man aged 18 to 30 who received the YFV17D yellow fever vaccine. The sample was PBMCs, taken 5 days after the first yellow fever vaccination. The DNA reads as follows: TGTGCCAGTGGCCCCGACAGGGGTAACGCCCTTAGCACAGATACGCAGTATTTT. This translates into CASGPDRGNALSTDTQYF.